Shown below are 20 T cell receptor beta chains from a single sample sequenced in a study of blood T cell repertoires in COVID-19. Some clones are missing from TCRdb's copy, which holds only in-frame ones; the method was immunoSEQ multiplex PCR. The sample consists of roughly 320,000 clones, roughly 91% of them appearing once. Material for sequencing was peripheral blood. The receptors stem from a woman in her 30s with COVID-19, enrolled during active disease.

The chain joins TRBV11-2 to TRBJ2-7, with D maybe TRBD1 (6 bases). The CDR3 contains 16 residues. Trimming took 6 bases from V and 3 from J, leaving 21 bases between them. From germline, CDR1 is SGHAT and CDR2 FQNNGV. The CDR3 protein is CASSLSPLQGNYEQYF. CDR3 sequence (DNA): TGTGCCAGCAGTCTAAGCCCCTTACAGGGAAACTACGAGCAGTACTTC.

This clone was seen a handful of times. The gene calls are TRBV25-1 and TRBJ2-2, with 8 nucleotides matching TRBD1. Germline CDR1 MGHDK, CDR2 SYGVNS. The V segment lost 2 bases and the J segment 1 base; nucleotides outside the gene matches: 6. The CDR3 loop spans 17 amino acids. The CDR3 spells CASSETGGFMNTGELFF. Here the CDR3 DNA reads TGTGCCAGCAGTGAAACAGGGGGTTTTATGAACACCGGGGAGCTGTTTTTT.

The V and J genes are TRBV19 and TRBJ1-4; 9 positions agree with TRBD1. Germline V gene sequence: CDR1 LNHDA, CDR2 SQIVND (reference sequence). The CDR3 has 14 amino acids. V was pared by 7 bases and J by 7 bases, with 7 bases of the junction left unmatched. The DNA of the CDR3 is TGTGCCAGTACCTCGGGACAGGGCCCTGAAAAACTGTTTTTT. Translating gives CASTSGQGPEKLFF.

This chain joins TRBV12-3 or TRBV12-4 and TRBJ1-4, with D perhaps TRBD1 (5 bases). The CDR3 loop spans 13 amino acids. Trimming took 6 bases from V and 7 from J, leaving 12 bases between them. CDR3 nucleotides: TGTGCCAGCAGGGGGGGGAGAAGTGAAAAACTGTTTTTT. Translation: CASRGGRSEKLFF.

J is TRBJ1-6 and V is TRBV10-3; 7 bases map to TRBD1. CDR3 size: 14 residues. The germline V gene has CDR1 ENHRY and CDR2 SYGVKD. V was clipped by 4 bases and J by 10 bases; unmatched bases: 7. The CDR3 sequence is CAISVETGKSPLHF. The CDR3 DNA reads as TGTGCCATCAGTGTCGAGACAGGGAAGTCACCCCTCCACTTT.

The chain employs TRBV5-1 and TRBJ1-1; D is undetermined. V lost 0 bases, J lost 0 bases, and 6 bases lay in between. Per germline, CDR1 SGHRS and CDR2 YFSETQ. The CDR3 is 14 residues long. In nucleotides, the CDR3 is TGCGCCAGCAGCTTGGTAGAGGTGAACACTGAAGCTTTCTTT. This encodes CASSLVEVNTEAFF.

This rearrangement joins TRBV18 to TRBJ1-1; the D gene is possibly TRBD1 (5 bases). Deletions cut 2 bases from V and 2 bases from J, with 9 bases between. The germline V gene encodes CDR1 KGHSH and CDR2 LQKENI. The CDR3 loop spans 14 amino acids. The CDR3 is CASSPIRGNTEAFF. In DNA, the CDR3 is TGTGCCAGCTCACCAATTAGGGGAAACACTGAAGCTTTCTTT.

The CDR3 spells CASSRSGTGGRNIQYF. The CDR3 coding sequence is TGTGCCAGCAGCCGGAGCGGGACAGGGGGCAGGAACATTCAGTACTTC. This chain uses TRBV28 with TRBJ2-4; 12 positions match TRBD1. The CDR3 extends over 16 amino acids. Germline assignment: CDR1 MDHEN and CDR2 SYDVKM. V shed 6 bases and J 7 bases; nucleotides not matched to a gene: 10.

The rearrangement joins TRBV5-1 to TRBJ2-3, with 7 bases identical to TRBD1. The V and J ends lost 6 bases and 0 bases, in that order; junction bases with no gene match: 4. This CDR3 is 14 amino acids long. Germline lookup yields CDR1 SGHRS and CDR2 YFSETQ. The CDR3 nucleotides are TGCGCCAGCACCCCGGGACAGAGCACAGATACGCAGTATTTT. Translating it yields CASTPGQSTDTQYF.

This chain links TRBV27 with TRBJ1-1, with D perhaps matching TRBD1 (6 bases). Germline V CDR1 and CDR2: MNHEY, SMNVEV (reference sequence). Trimming removed 7 bases from V and 0 bases from J, with 12 bases in between. The CDR3 spans 14 residues. DNA of the CDR3: TGTGCCAGCAAGTTAGGGGGAATGAACACTGAAGCTTTCTTT. Protein sequence: CASKLGGMNTEAFF.

J is TRBJ1-4 and V is TRBV2; D might be TRBD1 (6 bases). Trimming removed 7 bases from V and 3 bases from J, with 9 bases in between. The CDR3 spans 13 residues. Germline V gene sequence: CDR1 SNHLY, CDR2 FYNNEI. The CDR3 here is CASMGASNEKLFF. CDR3 nucleotide sequence: TGTGCCAGCATGGGGGCGTCTAATGAAAAACTGTTTTTT.

V is TRBV6-2 or TRBV6-3 and J is TRBJ2-2; TRBD1 matches 9 bases. CDR3 size: 15 residues. Germline loops: CDR1 MNHEY, CDR2 SVGEGT. V gave up 4 bases and J gave up 7 bases; unmatched junction bases: 7. CDR3 in amino acids: CASSWRQGVIGELFF. CDR3 DNA sequence: TGTGCCAGCAGTTGGAGACAGGGGGTAATCGGGGAGCTGTTTTTT.

This clone was observed a single time. The chain employs TRBV6-5 and TRBJ2-5; TRBD2 is a possible D gene (5 bases). The CDR3 contains 13 residues. The germline V gene encodes CDR1 MNHEY and CDR2 SVGAGI. The ends were cut back, 5 bases at V and 5 bases at J, with 12 bases in the middle. CDR3 amino acids: CASSPLAWETQYF. For the CDR3, the DNA is TGTGCCAGCAGTCCCCTAGCATGGGAGACCCAGTACTTC.

The rearrangement joins TRBV7-9 to TRBJ1-2, with D hard to call. CDR3 length equals 14 residues. Trimming removed 1 base at V and 2 bases at J, with 8 bases between. CDR1 and CDR2 from the germline V gene are SEHNR and FQNEAQ (reference sequence). The CDR3 loop reads CASSLGGPNYGYTF. The CDR3 nucleotides are TGTGCCAGCAGCTTAGGAGGGCCAAACTATGGCTACACCTTC.

V is TRBV28 and J is TRBJ1-1, with D unclear. V was shortened by 2 bases and J by 0 bases, with 7 bases between the two germline ends. This CDR3 comprises 14 residues. Germline lookup yields CDR1 MDHEN and CDR2 SYDVKM. The DNA for the CDR3 is TGTGCCAGCAGTTTAACGCAGTTGAACACTGAAGCTTTCTTT. This encodes CASSLTQLNTEAFF.

This chain connects TRBV3-1 (or the pseudogene TRBV3-2) to TRBJ2-5, with 7 nucleotides matching TRBD2. This CDR3 comprises 15 residues. Germline V gives CDR1 LGHDT, CDR2 YNNKEL (reference sequence). Trimming at V came to 1 base and at J to 6 bases, leaving 8 bases not matched to a gene. The CDR3 reads CASSQGPPGGKTQYF. The CDR3 bases are TGTGCCAGCAGCCAAGGACCCCCGGGGGGAAAGACCCAGTACTTC.

V is TRBV5-1 and J is TRBJ2-1; no firm D call. The germline V and J ends were trimmed by 2 bases and 7 bases, with 7 bases remaining between them. This CDR3 is built from 12 residues. Germline lookup yields CDR1 SGHRS and CDR2 YFSETQ. The DNA for the CDR3 is TGCGCCAGCAGCTTATGGCTGAATGAGCAGTTCTTC. Its translation is CASSLWLNEQFF.

This clone was seen a single time. The J gene is TRBJ2-2, the V gene TRBV19, with D perhaps matching TRBD2 (6 bases). The V gene lost 4 bases and the J gene lost 4 bases, with 13 bases spanning the gap. This CDR3 is built from 15 residues. Germline V CDR1 and CDR2: LNHDA, SQIVND (reference sequence). The chain's CDR3 is CASSTWDFVTGELFF. The CDR3 region has the DNA TGTGCCAGTAGTACCTGGGACTTCGTCACCGGGGAGCTGTTTTTT.

The CDR3 DNA reads as TGCGCCAGCAGTGGGTCAGCGCTAGGAAACACCATATATTTT. It encodes CASSGSALGNTIYF. The V call is TRBV10-2, the J call TRBJ1-3, with D unclear. The length of the CDR3 is 14 residues. CDR1 is WSHSY and CDR2 is SAAADI in the germline V gene. V was cut by 4 bases and J by 4 bases, with 11 bases left in between.

The sample holds one count of this clone. The rearrangement links TRBV19 to TRBJ1-1; TRBD1 is a possible D gene (6 bases). The V gene's germline CDR1 is LNHDA and CDR2 SQIVND (reference sequence). The CDR3 extends over 19 amino acids. Trimming stripped 1 base from V and 8 bases from J, with 29 bases between. The chain's CDR3 is CASSIGGGRGIPSSQEAFF. The CDR3 DNA is TGTGCCAGTAGTATAGGGGGGGGCAGGGGAATTCCTAGCTCGCAGGAAGCTTTCTTT.